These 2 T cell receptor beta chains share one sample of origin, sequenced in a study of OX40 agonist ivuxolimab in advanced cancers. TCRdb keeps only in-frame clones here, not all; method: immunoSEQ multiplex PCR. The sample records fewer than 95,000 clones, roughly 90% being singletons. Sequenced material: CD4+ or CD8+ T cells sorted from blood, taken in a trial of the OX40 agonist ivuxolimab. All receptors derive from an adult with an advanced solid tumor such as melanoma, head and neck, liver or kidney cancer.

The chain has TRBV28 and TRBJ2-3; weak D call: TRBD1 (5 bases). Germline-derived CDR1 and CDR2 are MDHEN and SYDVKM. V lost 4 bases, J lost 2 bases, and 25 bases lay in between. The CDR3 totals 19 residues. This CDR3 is CASSSDHMDTGGYTDTQYF. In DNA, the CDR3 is TGTGCCAGCAGTTCGGACCATATGGACACGGGCGGATACACAGATACGCAGTATTTT.

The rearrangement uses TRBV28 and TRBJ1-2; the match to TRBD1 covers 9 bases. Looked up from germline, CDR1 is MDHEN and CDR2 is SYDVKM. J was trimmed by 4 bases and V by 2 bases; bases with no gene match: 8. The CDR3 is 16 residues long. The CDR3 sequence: CASSLTGQGSSYGYTF. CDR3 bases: TGTGCCAGCAGTTTAACCGGACAGGGGTCGTCCTATGGCTACACCTTC.